What follows describes a single T cell receptor beta chain. Antigen: not known. Study results and caveats: In terms of TCR gene usage, tumor memory CD4+ T cells clustered together with blood and lymph node memory CD4+ cells, as well as with lymph node naive CD4+ cells. The larger-cohort validation was restricted to a single TCR beta V-J rearrangement rather than whole repertoires. Tumor-infiltrating Treg TCR alpha and beta sequences overlapped most with tumor naive CD4+ T cells, then blood naive.

After constant-region reverse-primer amplification, full-length variable regions underwent semi-nested PCR with Nested Universal Primer A. MiXCR, applied by TCRdb to the 5' RACE reads, yields one record per CDR3 protein. Altogether roughly 58,000 distinct CDR3 sequences are present, less than 25% being singletons, with the ten largest covering about 2.9%. Tregs were sorted as CD4+CD25+CD127-/low cells. CDR1 SGDLS and CDR2 YYNGEE come from the germline V gene. V shed 6 bases and J shed 0 bases, with 20 bases lying between them. The length of the CDR3 is 17 residues. Sequencing used tumor-infiltrating Tregs sorted from the breast tumor. The TCR was taken from a female donor with breast cancer. J is TRBJ2-3 and V is TRBV9, with a tentative D call TRBD2 (6 bases). CDR3 DNA sequence: TGTGCCAGCACCCCCTTCGTGGGGGGAGCGAGCACAGATACGCAGTATTTT. Its translation is CASTPFVGGASTDTQYF. The full variable domain, in which reference TRBV9 and TRBJ2-3 provide the parts outside the CDR3, is DSGVTQTPKHLITATGQRVTLRCSPRSGDLSVYWYQQSLDQGLQFLIQYYNGEERAKGNILERFSAQQFPDLHSELNLSSLELGDSALYFCASTPFVGGASTDTQYFGPGTRLTVL.